The sequence of this T cell receptor beta chain was determined in a study of chemoradiotherapy in HPV16-positive cancers. Notes on the study in general: HPV-responsive T-cell expansion during chemoradiotherapy was linked to improved recurrence-free survival in HPV16-positive patients. Candidate HPV-specific clones and E7-related TCR motifs grew in tumor during treatment.

This CDR3 has 14 amino acids. Losses at the gene ends were 0 bases for V and 1 base for J; bases not matched to a gene: 0. Looked up from germline, CDR1 is SGDLS and CDR2 is YYNGEE. On this clone: Its antigen is not identified.

Only in-frame clones appear in the TCRdb table, and some are missing; sequencing was by immunoSEQ multiplex PCR. The sample carries 20,000 to 25,000 clones, around nine tenths recorded once. Here the sequenced sample was blood, taken from a patient who underwent chemoradiotherapy. The chain recombines TRBV9 with TRBJ1-1; 7 bases fit TRBD1. The sequence was collected from a human donor with HPV-associated anogenital cancer. The CDR3 is CASSVGTGNTEAFF. The CDR3 DNA follows: TGTGCCAGCAGCGTAGGGACAGGGAACACTGAAGCTTTCTTT.